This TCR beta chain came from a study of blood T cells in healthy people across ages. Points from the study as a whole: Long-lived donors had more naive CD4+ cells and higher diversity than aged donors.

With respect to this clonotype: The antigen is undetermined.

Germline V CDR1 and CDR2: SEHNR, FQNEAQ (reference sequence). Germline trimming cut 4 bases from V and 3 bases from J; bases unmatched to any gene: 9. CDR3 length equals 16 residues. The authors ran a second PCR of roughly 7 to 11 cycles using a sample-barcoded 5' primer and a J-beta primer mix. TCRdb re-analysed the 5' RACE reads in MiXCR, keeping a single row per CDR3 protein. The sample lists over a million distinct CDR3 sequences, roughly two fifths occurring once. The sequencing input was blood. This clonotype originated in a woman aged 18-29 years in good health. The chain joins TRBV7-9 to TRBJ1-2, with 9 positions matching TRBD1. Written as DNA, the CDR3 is TGTGCCAGCAGCTACCTCCGGGACAGGGCCTACTATGGCTACACCTTC. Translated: CASSYLRDRAYYGYTF.